This TCR beta chain was identified in a study of T cells after yellow fever vaccination. Study results and limitations: Clones that expanded after primary vaccination mostly reappeared after the booster (roughly 96% CD4, about 91% CD8). Shared CD4/CD8 clonotypes were a small share, likely from convergent recombination. The secondary response showed a weaker magnitude and a faster peak, day 5 versus 15.

Germline V gene lookup returns CDR1 LGHDT and CDR2 YNNKEL (reference sequence). The CDR3 spans 14 residues. V lost 8 bases, J lost 9 bases, and 12 bases stayed unmatched. This clonotype has a count of ten or more. Its specificity is not known. TCRdb fed the 5' RACE reads into MiXCR, producing one record per CDR3 protein. The sample consists of over 100,000 distinct CDR3 sequences, approximately 8.4% of them appearing once. This clonotype was sampled from a man in his thirties or forties who received the YFV17D yellow fever vaccine. The chain joins TRBV3-1 to TRBJ2-1; 8 positions agree with TRBD2. Material: CD8+ T cells sorted from PBMCs, obtained 45 days after the yellow fever booster vaccination. The CDR3 DNA reads as TGTGCCAGCGGGGACGGGACTAGTATTGGTGAGCAGTTCTTC. This sequence encodes CASGDGTSIGEQFF.